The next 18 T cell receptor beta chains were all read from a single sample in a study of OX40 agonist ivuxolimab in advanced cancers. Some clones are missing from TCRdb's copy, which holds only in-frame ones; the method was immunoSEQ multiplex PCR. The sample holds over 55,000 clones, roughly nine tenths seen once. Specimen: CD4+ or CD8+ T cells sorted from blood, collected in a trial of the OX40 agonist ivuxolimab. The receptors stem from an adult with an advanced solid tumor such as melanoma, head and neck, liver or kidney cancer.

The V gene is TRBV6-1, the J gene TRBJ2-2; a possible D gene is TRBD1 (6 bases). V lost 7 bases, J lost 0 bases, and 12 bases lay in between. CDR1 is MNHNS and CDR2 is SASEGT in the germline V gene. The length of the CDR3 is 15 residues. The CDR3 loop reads CASNSDRSNTGELFF. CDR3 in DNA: TGTGCCAGCAATTCAGACAGGTCGAACACCGGGGAGCTGTTTTTT.

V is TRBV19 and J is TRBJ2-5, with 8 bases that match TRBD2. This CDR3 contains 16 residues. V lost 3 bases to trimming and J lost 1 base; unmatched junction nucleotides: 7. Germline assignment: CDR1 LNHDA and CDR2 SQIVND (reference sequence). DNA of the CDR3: TGTGCCAGTAGTATTTTACCGGGGGGGTCCCAAGAGACCCAGTACTTC. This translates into CASSILPGGSQETQYF.

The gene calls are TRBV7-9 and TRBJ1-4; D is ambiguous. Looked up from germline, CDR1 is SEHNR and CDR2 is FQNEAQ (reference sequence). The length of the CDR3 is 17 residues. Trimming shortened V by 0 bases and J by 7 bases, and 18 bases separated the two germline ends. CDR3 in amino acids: CASSLARVNRRIEKLFF. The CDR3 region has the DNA TGTGCCAGCAGCTTAGCGCGTGTCAACCGGCGGATTGAAAAACTGTTTTTT. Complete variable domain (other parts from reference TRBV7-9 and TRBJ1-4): DTGVSQNPRHKITKRGQNVTFRCDPISEHNRLYWYRQTLGQGPEFLTYFQNEAQLEKSRLLSDRFSAERPKGSFSTLEIQRTEQGDSAMYLCASSLARVNRRIEKLFFGSGTQLSVL.

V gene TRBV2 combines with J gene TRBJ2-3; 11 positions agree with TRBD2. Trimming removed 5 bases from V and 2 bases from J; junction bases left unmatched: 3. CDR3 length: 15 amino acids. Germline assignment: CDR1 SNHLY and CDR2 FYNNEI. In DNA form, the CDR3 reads TGTGCCAGCAGTCGGACTAGCGGGTTCACAGATACGCAGTATTTT. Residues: CASSRTSGFTDTQYF.

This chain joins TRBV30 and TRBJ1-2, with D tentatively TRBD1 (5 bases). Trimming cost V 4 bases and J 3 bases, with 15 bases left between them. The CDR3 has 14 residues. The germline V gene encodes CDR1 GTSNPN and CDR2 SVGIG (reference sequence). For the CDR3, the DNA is TGTGCCTGGACCCTAGGGACGGTCGACTATGGCTACACCTTC. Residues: CAWTLGTVDYGYTF.

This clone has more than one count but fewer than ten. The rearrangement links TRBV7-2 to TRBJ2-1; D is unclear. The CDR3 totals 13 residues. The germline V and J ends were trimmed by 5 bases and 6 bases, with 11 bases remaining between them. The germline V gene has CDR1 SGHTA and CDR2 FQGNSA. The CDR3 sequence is CASSPGLINEQFF. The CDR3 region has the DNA TGTGCCAGCAGCCCGGGTCTCATCAATGAGCAGTTCTTC.

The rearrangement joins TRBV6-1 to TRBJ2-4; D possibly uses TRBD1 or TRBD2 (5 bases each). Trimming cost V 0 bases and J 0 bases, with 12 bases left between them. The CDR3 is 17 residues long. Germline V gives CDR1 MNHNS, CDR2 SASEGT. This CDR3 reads CASSEAGELIAKNIQYF. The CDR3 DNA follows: TGTGCCAGCAGTGAAGCAGGGGAGTTAATAGCCAAAAACATTCAGTACTTC.

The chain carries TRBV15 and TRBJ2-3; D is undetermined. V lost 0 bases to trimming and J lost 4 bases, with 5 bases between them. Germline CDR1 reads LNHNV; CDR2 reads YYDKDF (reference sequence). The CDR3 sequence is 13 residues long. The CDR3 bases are TGTGCCACCAGCAGAGATCGGGCAGATACGCAGTATTTT. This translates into CATSRDRADTQYF.

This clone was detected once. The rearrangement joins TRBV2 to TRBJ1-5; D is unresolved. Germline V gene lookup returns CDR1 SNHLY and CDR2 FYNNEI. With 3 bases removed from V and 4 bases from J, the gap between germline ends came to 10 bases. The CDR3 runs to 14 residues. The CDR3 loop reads CASSDLTANQPQHF. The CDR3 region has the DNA TGTGCCAGCAGTGACTTGACGGCGAATCAGCCCCAGCATTTT.

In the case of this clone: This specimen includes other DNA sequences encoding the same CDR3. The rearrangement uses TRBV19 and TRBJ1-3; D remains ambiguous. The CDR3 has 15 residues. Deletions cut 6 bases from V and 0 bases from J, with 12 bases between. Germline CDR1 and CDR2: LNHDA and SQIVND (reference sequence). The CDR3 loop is CASSPGLSSGNTIYF. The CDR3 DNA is TGTGCCAGTAGCCCGGGCCTTAGCTCTGGAAACACCATATATTTT.

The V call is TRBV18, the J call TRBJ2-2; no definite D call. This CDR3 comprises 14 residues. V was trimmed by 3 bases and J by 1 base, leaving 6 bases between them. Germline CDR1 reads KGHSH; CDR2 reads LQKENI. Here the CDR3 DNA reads TGTGCCAGCTCACCGGGTCAGAACACCGGGGAGCTGTTTTTT. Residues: CASSPGQNTGELFF.

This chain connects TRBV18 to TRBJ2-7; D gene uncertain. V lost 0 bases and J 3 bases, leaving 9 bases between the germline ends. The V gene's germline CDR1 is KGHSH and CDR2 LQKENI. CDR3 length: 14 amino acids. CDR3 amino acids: CASSPPEKGYEQYF. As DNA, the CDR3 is TGTGCCAGCTCACCACCAGAGAAGGGCTACGAGCAGTACTTC.

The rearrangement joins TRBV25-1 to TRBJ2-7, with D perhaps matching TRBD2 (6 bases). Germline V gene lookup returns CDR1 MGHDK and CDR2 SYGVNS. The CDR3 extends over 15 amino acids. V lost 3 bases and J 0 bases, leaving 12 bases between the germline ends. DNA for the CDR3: TGTGCCAGCAGTGATGGCGGGGTAGGCTCCTACGAGCAGTACTTC. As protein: CASSDGGVGSYEQYF.

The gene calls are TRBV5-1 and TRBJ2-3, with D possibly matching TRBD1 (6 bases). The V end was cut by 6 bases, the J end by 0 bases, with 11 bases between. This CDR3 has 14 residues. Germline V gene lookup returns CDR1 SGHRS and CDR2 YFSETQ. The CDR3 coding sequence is TGCGCCAGCATGGGTACAGGGAGCACAGATACGCAGTATTTT. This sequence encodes CASMGTGSTDTQYF. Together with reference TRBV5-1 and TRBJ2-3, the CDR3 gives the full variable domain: KAGVTQTPRYLIKTRGQQVTLSCSPISGHRSVSWYQQTPGQGLQFLFEYFSETQRNKGNFPGRFSGRQFSNSRSEMNVSTLELGDSALYLCASMGTGSTDTQYFGPGTRLTVL.

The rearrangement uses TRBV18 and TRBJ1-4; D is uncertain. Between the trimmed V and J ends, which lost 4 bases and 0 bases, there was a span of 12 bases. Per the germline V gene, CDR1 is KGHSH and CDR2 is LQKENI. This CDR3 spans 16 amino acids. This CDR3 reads CASSRRQIATNEKLFF. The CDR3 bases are TGTGCCAGCTCACGTCGACAAATTGCAACTAATGAAAAACTGTTTTTT.

This CDR3 reads CASSLEQSNLYGYTF. Here the CDR3 DNA reads TGTGCCAGCAGCTTAGAACAGAGTAACCTTTATGGCTACACCTTC. The chain couples TRBV5-4 to TRBJ1-2; unclear D gene. From germline, CDR1 is SGHNT and CDR2 YYREEE (reference sequence). V was trimmed by 2 bases and J by 5 bases, leaving 16 bases between them. This CDR3 has 15 amino acids.

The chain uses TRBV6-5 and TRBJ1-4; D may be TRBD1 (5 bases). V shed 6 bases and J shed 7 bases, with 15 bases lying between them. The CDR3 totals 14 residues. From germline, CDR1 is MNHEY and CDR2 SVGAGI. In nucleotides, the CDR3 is TGTGCCAGCAGCTCCGCGGGGGTGGGTGAAAAACTGTTTTTT. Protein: CASSSAGVGEKLFF.

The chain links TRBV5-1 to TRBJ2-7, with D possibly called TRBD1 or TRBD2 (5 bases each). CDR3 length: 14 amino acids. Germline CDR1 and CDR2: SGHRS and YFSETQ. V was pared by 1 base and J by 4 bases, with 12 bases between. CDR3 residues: CASSLPGRNYEQYF. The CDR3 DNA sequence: TGCGCCAGCAGCTTGCCGGGACGGAATTACGAGCAGTACTTC.